These 28 T cell receptor beta chains share one sample of origin, sequenced in a study of radiotherapy plus CTLA-4 blockade in lung cancer. Method: immunoSEQ multiplex PCR; TCRdb's copy keeps in-frame clones and lacks some. The sample has 85,000 to 90,000 clones, around 86% seen once; the top ten hold about a sixth. The specimen comprised peripheral blood, sampled from a patient treated with radiotherapy plus ipilimumab. Receptors originate from a human donor with non-small cell lung cancer that progressed on radiotherapy plus ipilimumab.

This rearrangement joins TRBV5-1 to TRBJ2-3, with D possibly TRBD1 on 7 matching bases. The CDR3 sequence is 17 residues long. The V gene's germline CDR1 is SGHRS and CDR2 YFSETQ. V dropped 4 bases and J dropped 2 bases, with 20 bases sitting between them. The DNA of the CDR3 is TGCGCCAGCAGCCCTACGCAGGGGGGTCCCCACACAGATACGCAGTATTTT. It yields the protein CASSPTQGGPHTDTQYF.

V usage is TRBV18 and J usage is TRBJ2-7, with 9 bases fitting TRBD1. V lost 1 base and J lost 6; bases outside the gene matches: 4. The CDR3 runs 14 residues. Per the germline V gene, CDR1 is KGHSH and CDR2 is LQKENI. The CDR3 coding sequence is TGTGCCAGCTCACCACAGGACAGGGGAAGCGAGCAGTACTTC. As protein: CASSPQDRGSEQYF.

The CDR3: CASSQETAGETQYF. The CDR3 coding sequence is TGCGCCAGCAGCCAAGAGACCGCGGGAGAGACCCAGTACTTC. The chain joins TRBV4-3 to TRBJ2-5; D might be TRBD2 (5 bases). The V gene lost 0 bases and the J gene lost 4 bases, with 9 bases spanning the gap. Germline loops: CDR1 LGHNA, CDR2 YSLEER. The CDR3 runs 14 residues.

The V gene is TRBV30, the J gene TRBJ2-5, with D maybe TRBD2 (5 bases). The CDR3 has 12 residues. Germline assignment: CDR1 GTSNPN and CDR2 SVGIG (reference sequence). Trimming removed 5 bases at V and 5 bases at J, with 12 bases between. This chain's CDR3 is CAWAGGGETQYF. The CDR3 DNA reads as TGTGCCTGGGCCGGAGGCGGGGAGACCCAGTACTTC.

The rearrangement links TRBV7-2 to TRBJ2-5, with 8 bases fitting TRBD1. The V segment lost 5 bases and the J segment 4 bases; nucleotides outside the gene matches: 9. This CDR3 is built from 15 residues. Germline values: CDR1 SGHTA, CDR2 FQGNSA. The CDR3: CASSTRQGFLETQYF. CDR3 bases: TGTGCCAGCAGCACCCGACAGGGGTTTTTAGAGACCCAGTACTTC.

The genes are TRBV6-6 and TRBJ1-2, with a tentative D call TRBD1 (5 bases). Germline V gene lookup returns CDR1 MNHNY and CDR2 SVGAGI (reference sequence). Trimming removed 0 bases from V and 3 bases from J, with 5 bases in between. This CDR3 comprises 13 residues. The chain's CDR3 is CASSYSGDYGYTF. Written as DNA, the CDR3 is TGTGCCAGCAGTTACTCAGGGGACTATGGCTACACCTTC.

This chain links TRBV13 with TRBJ2-7; TRBD2 is a possible D gene (6 bases). Germline V gives CDR1 PRHDT, CDR2 FYEKMQ (reference sequence). V lost 5 bases, J lost 2 bases, and 13 bases lay in between. The CDR3 length is 14 residues. The CDR3 coding sequence is TGTGCCAGCAGCGCACCGGGACTTCCCTACGAGCAGTACTTC. Translated: CASSAPGLPYEQYF.

The rearrangement joins TRBV27 to TRBJ1-2, with D perhaps matching TRBD1 (5 bases). This CDR3 has 12 amino acids. CDR1 and CDR2 (germline): MNHEY, SMNVEV (reference sequence). V was shortened by 2 bases and J by 6 bases, with 7 bases between the two germline ends. In DNA form, the CDR3 reads TGTGCCAGCAGTTTAGAGGGGCATGGCTACACCTTC. This codes for CASSLEGHGYTF.

This rearrangement joins TRBV11-3 to TRBJ2-1; no clear D gene. With 5 bases removed from V and 6 bases from J, the gap between germline ends came to 14 bases. The CDR3 consists of 14 residues. Germline V CDR1 and CDR2: SGHNT, YENEEA. CDR3: CASSAMGSFNEQFF. The CDR3 nucleotides read TGTGCCAGCAGCGCTATGGGGTCTTTCAATGAGCAGTTCTTC.

This clone has a single count. The genes are TRBV5-6 and TRBJ2-4; D may match TRBD1 or TRBD2 (5 bases each). CDR1 and CDR2 (germline): SGHDT, YYEEEE. The CDR3 is made up of 16 amino acids. Deletions cut 0 bases from V and 4 bases from J, with 14 bases between. The CDR3 protein is CASSLGPGTEKNIQYF. The CDR3 DNA sequence: TGTGCCAGCAGCTTGGGCCCCGGGACCGAGAAAAACATTCAGTACTTC. The whole variable domain, filled in from reference TRBV5-6 and TRBJ2-4, reads DAGVTQSPTHLIKTRGQQVTLRCSPKSGHDTVSWYQQALGQGPQFIFQYYEEEERQRGNFPDRFSGHQFPNYSSELNVNALLLGDSALYLCASSLGPGTEKNIQYFGAGTRLSVL.

V usage is TRBV9 and J usage is TRBJ2-7; 9 nucleotides agree with TRBD1. This CDR3 comprises 15 residues. The trim removed 0 bases at V and 6 bases at J, leaving 7 bases unmatched. Looked up from germline, CDR1 is SGDLS and CDR2 is YYNGEE. This chain's CDR3 is CASSVGGQGWVEQYF. Here the CDR3 DNA reads TGTGCCAGCAGCGTAGGGGGACAGGGCTGGGTCGAGCAGTACTTC.

Regarding this clone: A junction end diverges from the germline sequence, so it may reflect a read error. The chain couples TRBV11-2 to TRBJ2-2, with a weak D call TRBD2 (6 bases). Germline CDR1 is SGHAT and CDR2 is FQNNGV. The CDR3 loop spans 14 amino acids. Here the CDR3 reads CASSLERTTGAGRF. CDR3 bases: TGTGCCAGCAGCTTAGAAAGAACCACCGGGGCCGGGAGATTT.

The V and J genes are TRBV27 and TRBJ1-6; D is unclear. CDR3 length: 15 residues. The V gene's germline CDR1 is MNHEY and CDR2 SMNVEV (reference sequence). Trimming removed 0 bases at V and 6 bases at J, with 9 bases between. The CDR3 spells CASSLSRIPNSPLHF. The CDR3 coding sequence is TGTGCCAGCAGTTTATCCAGAATCCCTAATTCACCCCTCCACTTT.

The chain employs TRBV5-4 and TRBJ2-2; the D call may be TRBD1 or TRBD2 (6 bases each). Germline-derived CDR1 and CDR2 are SGHNT and YYREEE (reference sequence). V was pared by 1 base and J by 3 bases, with 7 bases between. CDR3 size: 14 residues. The chain's CDR3 is CASSLRGDTGELFF. The CDR3 DNA is TGTGCCAGCAGCTTGAGGGGGGACACCGGGGAGCTGTTTTTT.

The J gene is TRBJ2-5, the V gene TRBV4-2; D remains unclear. Trimming removed 3 bases at V and 4 bases at J, with 9 bases between. The CDR3 length is 13 residues. The germline gives CDR1 LGHNA, CDR2 YNFKEQ. Here the CDR3 reads CASSQWALETQYF. The CDR3 nucleotides read TGTGCCAGCAGCCAGTGGGCCTTAGAGACCCAGTACTTC.

The rearrangement joins TRBV19 to TRBJ1-5, with 9 bases that match TRBD1. V dropped 8 bases and J dropped 2; count of bases not matched to a gene: 7. The CDR3 covers 15 residues. Germline V gene lookup returns CDR1 LNHDA and CDR2 SQIVND (reference sequence). CDR3 protein: CASETGGFGNQPQHF. CDR3 sequence (DNA): TGTGCCAGTGAAACAGGGGGCTTTGGCAATCAGCCCCAGCATTTT.

This chain joins TRBV6-5 and TRBJ2-7, with D possibly TRBD1 on 6 matching bases. The CDR3 extends over 14 amino acids. The germline gives CDR1 MNHEY, CDR2 SVGAGI. V shed 6 bases and J shed 3 bases, with 15 bases lying between them. The DNA for the CDR3 is TGTGCCAGCAGCGAACAGGGAATCCTCTACGAGCAGTACTTC. It codes for CASSEQGILYEQYF.

The rearrangement links TRBV4-1 to TRBJ2-7, with D possibly being TRBD1 or TRBD2 (5 bases each). CDR1 and CDR2 (germline): MGHRA, YSYEKL. Trimming stripped 0 bases from V and 4 bases from J, with 19 bases between. The length of the CDR3 is 17 residues. The CDR3 region is CASSQDSGGPSPYEQYF. CDR3 DNA: TGCGCCAGCAGCCAAGATTCTGGGGGTCCCTCTCCTTACGAGCAGTACTTC.

The V gene is TRBV19, the J gene TRBJ2-1, with a possible D match to TRBD1 (5 bases). V gave up 6 bases and J gave up 10 bases, with 10 bases separating them. The CDR3 length is 11 residues. The V gene's germline CDR1 is LNHDA and CDR2 SQIVND (reference sequence). CDR3 nucleotides: TGTGCCAGTAGCCAGGGCTGGGAGCAGTTCTTC. It codes for CASSQGWEQFF.

V and J are TRBV7-9 and TRBJ1-4, with D hard to call. Between the trimmed V and J ends, which lost 9 bases and 5 bases, there was a span of 13 bases. Germline V lookup: CDR1 SEHNR, CDR2 FQNEAQ (reference sequence). This CDR3 region has 13 residues. The CDR3 loop reads CASSWEMNEKLFF. The CDR3 nucleotides read TGTGCCAGTTCATGGGAAATGAATGAAAAACTGTTTTTT. Full variable domain (missing parts from reference TRBV7-9 and TRBJ1-4): DTGVSQNPRHKITKRGQNVTFRCDPISEHNRLYWYRQTLGQGPEFLTYFQNEAQLEKSRLLSDRFSAERPKGSFSTLEIQRTEQGDSAMYLCASSWEMNEKLFFGSGTQLSVL.

The J gene is TRBJ1-2, the V gene TRBV4-1, with 7 bases that match TRBD1. This CDR3 contains 18 residues. Looked up from germline, CDR1 is MGHRA and CDR2 is YSYEKL. V gave up 0 bases and J gave up 2 bases; unmatched junction bases: 12. The CDR3 DNA is TGCGCCAGCAGCCAAGACAGGGACAGCAGATCGCTAAACTATGGCTACACCTTC. Its protein is CASSQDRDSRSLNYGYTF.

This chain uses TRBV19 with TRBJ2-2, with D perhaps matching TRBD2 (6 bases). V was pared by 9 bases and J by 1 base, with 12 bases between. The germline gives CDR1 LNHDA, CDR2 SQIVND (reference sequence). The CDR3 sequence is 14 residues long. The CDR3: CASIAEQNTGELFF. The CDR3 region has the DNA TGTGCCAGCATAGCGGAGCAGAACACCGGGGAGCTGTTTTTT.

The chain uses TRBV11-1 and TRBJ2-7; perhaps TRBD1 as D (5 bases). V shed 4 bases and J shed 7 bases, with 14 bases lying between them. Germline loops: CDR1 SGHAT, CDR2 FQDESV (reference sequence). The CDR3 totals 13 residues. This chain's CDR3 is CASSWSSSGEQYF. The CDR3 region has the DNA TGTGCCAGCAGCTGGAGTAGCTCAGGGGAGCAGTACTTC. Looking up the rest from reference TRBV11-1 and TRBJ2-7 gives the full variable domain: EAEVAQSPRYKITEKSQAVAFWCDPISGHATLYWYRQILGQGPELLVQFQDESVVDDSQLPKDRFSAERLKGVDSTLKIQPAELGDSAMYLCASSWSSSGEQYFGPGTRLTVT.

J is TRBJ2-5 and V is TRBV7-9; TRBD2 aligns across 7 bases. V was clipped by 5 bases and J by 5 bases; unmatched bases: 14. This CDR3 has 16 residues. Germline CDR1 SEHNR, CDR2 FQNEAQ (reference sequence). The CDR3 here is CASSPVSGRDIETQYF. The CDR3 DNA reads TGTGCCAGCAGCCCAGTTTCGGGGAGGGATATCGAGACCCAGTACTTC.

This chain connects TRBV2 to TRBJ1-3, with D uncertain. The CDR3 contains 15 residues. V lost 4 bases, J lost 0 bases, and 10 bases lay in between. Germline CDR1 and CDR2: SNHLY and FYNNEI. The CDR3 DNA reads TGTGCCAGCAGTGGCCCCAAGTCCTCTGGAAACACCATATATTTT. This translates into CASSGPKSSGNTIYF.

The genes are TRBV7-6 and TRBJ2-2, with D perhaps TRBD1 (6 bases). The CDR3 has 14 residues. The V and J ends lost 6 bases and 2 bases respectively, with 10 bases between them. Germline V gene lookup returns CDR1 SGHVS and CDR2 FNYEAQ. This CDR3 is CASRSTGNTGELFF. In DNA, the CDR3 is TGTGCCAGCAGGTCGACAGGAAACACCGGGGAGCTGTTTTTT.

This CDR3 is CASSYSQALASYEQYF. CDR3 sequence (DNA): TGTGCCAGCAGTTACTCTCAGGCCCTAGCTTCCTACGAGCAGTACTTC. The chain is built from TRBV6-5 and TRBJ2-7; D perhaps matches TRBD2 (5 bases). CDR3 length equals 16 residues. Germline CDR1 MNHEY, CDR2 SVGAGI. Trimming stripped 0 bases from V and 1 base from J, with 13 bases between.

This sequence joins TRBV10-3 and TRBJ1-1, with D maybe TRBD1 (6 bases). Germline-derived CDR1 and CDR2 are ENHRY and SYGVKD. The CDR3 is made up of 14 amino acids. The V and J ends lost 4 bases and 0 bases respectively, with 9 bases between them. Here the CDR3 DNA reads TGTGCCATCAGTGGGACAGAGATGAACACTGAAGCTTTCTTT. Protein: CAISGTEMNTEAFF.